This paragraph reports one TCR beta chain. Its specificity is unknown. Clones were sequenced by immunoSEQ multiplex PCR, and TCRdb holds only the in-frame ones, with some missing. The sample contains roughly 180,000 clones, 80% to 95% of which appear only once. This entry belongs to a study of T cell responses to AZD1222 COVID-19 vaccine. V lost 8 bases and J 0 bases, leaving 5 bases between the germline ends. This CDR3 region has 12 residues. Germline CDR1 is MNHEY and CDR2 is SVGAGI. The study's findings and limits: The study sampled repertoires only after the peak T cell response. Among the donors, most were white British and more were female, and clonal diversity was possibly underestimated.

V is TRBV6-5 and J is TRBJ1-5; unclear D gene. The sequence derives from an adult who received the AZD1222 COVID-19 vaccine. Here the sequenced sample was peripheral blood, taken 28 days after the second AZD1222 dose. The CDR3 bases are TGTGCCAGCCAGGATAGCAATCAGCCCCAGCATTTT. It translates to CASQDSNQPQHF.